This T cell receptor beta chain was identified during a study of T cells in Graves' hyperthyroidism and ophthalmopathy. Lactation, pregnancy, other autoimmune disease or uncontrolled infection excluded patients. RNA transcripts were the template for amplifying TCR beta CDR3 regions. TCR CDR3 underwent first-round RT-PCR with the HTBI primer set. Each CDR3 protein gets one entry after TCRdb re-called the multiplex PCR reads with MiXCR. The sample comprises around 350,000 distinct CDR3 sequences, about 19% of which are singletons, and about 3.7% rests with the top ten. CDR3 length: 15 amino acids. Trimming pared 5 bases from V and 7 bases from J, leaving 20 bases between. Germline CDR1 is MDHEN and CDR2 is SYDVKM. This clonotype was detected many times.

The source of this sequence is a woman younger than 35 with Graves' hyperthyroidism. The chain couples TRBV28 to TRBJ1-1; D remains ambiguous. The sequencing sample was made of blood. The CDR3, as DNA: TGTGCCAGCAGTCCGAATGAAGGGTACAGTGATGAAGCTTTCTTT. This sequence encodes CASSPNEGYSDEAFF.